This T cell receptor beta chain was documented in a study of T-cell memory formation after mild COVID-19. TCRdb re-derived calls from the 5' RACE reads in MiXCR, one entry per CDR3 protein. This sample carries around 310,000 distinct CDR3 sequences, less than 20% of them seen once, and the ten largest clones take about 22%. V trimming: 11 bases; J trimming: 7 bases; junction bases outside the gene matches: 22. The CDR3 totals 17 residues. The sequence came from a man aged 18-30 years who had mild COVID-19 (a few samples of this study predate the infection). Cell type and time point are not known. Material: PBMCs or a T cell subset sorted from them (not recorded which). This chain links TRBV6-7 with TRBJ1-4; 7 bases line up with TRBD1. TRBV6-7 is known as an ORF, though its function is uncertain. DNA for the CDR3: TGTGCCCGTCGAAACCGGGACAGCCATACCCTGAGTGAAAAACTGTTTTTT. Protein: CARRNRDSHTLSEKLFF.